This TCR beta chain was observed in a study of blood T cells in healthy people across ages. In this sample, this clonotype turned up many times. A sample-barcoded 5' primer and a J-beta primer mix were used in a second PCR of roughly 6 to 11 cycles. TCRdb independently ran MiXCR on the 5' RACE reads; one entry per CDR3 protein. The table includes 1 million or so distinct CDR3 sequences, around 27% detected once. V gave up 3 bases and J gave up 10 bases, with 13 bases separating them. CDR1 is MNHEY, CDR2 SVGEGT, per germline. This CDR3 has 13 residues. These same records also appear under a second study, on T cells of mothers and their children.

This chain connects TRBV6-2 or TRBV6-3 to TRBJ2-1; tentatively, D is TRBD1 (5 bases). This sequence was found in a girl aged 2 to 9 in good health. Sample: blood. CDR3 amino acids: CASSYMTQGEQFF. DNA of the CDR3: TGTGCCAGCAGTTATATGACCCAGGGAGAGCAGTTCTTC.